This TCR beta chain was sequenced during a study of T cells of healthy individuals. Germline V gene sequence: CDR1 MNHEY, CDR2 SVGAGI. Trimming removed 4 bases from V and 4 bases from J, with 10 bases in between. This CDR3 is 13 amino acids long. MiXCR, run by TCRdb on the 5' RACE reads, gives a single entry per CDR3 protein. The table includes 53,000 or so distinct CDR3 sequences, around 15% detected once. The chain is built from TRBV6-5 and TRBJ1-2; a possible D gene is TRBD1 (5 bases). This TCR was recovered from a human donor in good health. CDR3 DNA sequence: TGTGCCAGCAGTTTGACAGTGGGCTATGGCTACACCTTC. This gives the protein CASSLTVGYGYTF.